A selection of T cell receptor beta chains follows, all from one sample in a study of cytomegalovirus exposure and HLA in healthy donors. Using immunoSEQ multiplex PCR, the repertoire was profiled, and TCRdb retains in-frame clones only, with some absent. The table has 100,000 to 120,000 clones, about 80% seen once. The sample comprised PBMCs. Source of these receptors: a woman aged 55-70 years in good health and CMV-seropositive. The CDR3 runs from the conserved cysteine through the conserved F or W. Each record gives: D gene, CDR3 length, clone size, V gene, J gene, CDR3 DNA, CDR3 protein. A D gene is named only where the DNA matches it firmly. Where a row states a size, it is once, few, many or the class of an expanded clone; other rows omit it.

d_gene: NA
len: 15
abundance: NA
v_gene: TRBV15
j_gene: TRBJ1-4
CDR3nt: TGTGCCACCAGCAGAGATCGGGCGGGTAATGAAAAACTGTTTTTT
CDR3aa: CATSRDRAGNEKLFF

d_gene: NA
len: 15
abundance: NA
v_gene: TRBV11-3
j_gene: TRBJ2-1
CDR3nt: TGTGCCAGCAGTTCAGGGGCCAGCTCCTACAATGAGCAGTTCTTC
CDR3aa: CASSSGASSYNEQFF

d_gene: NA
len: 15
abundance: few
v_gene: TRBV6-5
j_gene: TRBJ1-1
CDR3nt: TGTGCCAGCAGTTATGGCAGGGTATCATTCACTGAAGCTTTCTTT
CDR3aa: CASSYGRVSFTEAFF

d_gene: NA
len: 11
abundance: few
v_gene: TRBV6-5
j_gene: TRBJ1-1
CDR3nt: TGTGCCAGCAGGACTTACACTGAAGCTTTCTTT
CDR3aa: CASRTYTEAFF

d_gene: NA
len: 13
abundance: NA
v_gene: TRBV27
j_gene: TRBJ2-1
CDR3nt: TGTGCCAGCAAGCTGTCCTCTTACAATGAGCAGTTCTTC
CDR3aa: CASKLSSYNEQFF

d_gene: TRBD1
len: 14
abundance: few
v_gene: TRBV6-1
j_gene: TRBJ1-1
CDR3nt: TGTGCCAGCAGCTTGACAGGGGGCTTCCCTGAAGCTTTCTTT
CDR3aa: CASSLTGGFPEAFF

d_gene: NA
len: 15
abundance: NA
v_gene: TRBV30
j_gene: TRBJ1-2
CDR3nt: TGTGCCTGGATTACTGACCAGGGATCAAACTATGGCTACACCTTC
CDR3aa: CAWITDQGSNYGYTF

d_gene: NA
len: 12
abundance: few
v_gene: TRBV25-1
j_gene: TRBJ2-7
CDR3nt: TGTGCCAGCAGTGAACAGGGGGGCGAGCAGTACTTC
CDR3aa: CASSEQGGEQYF

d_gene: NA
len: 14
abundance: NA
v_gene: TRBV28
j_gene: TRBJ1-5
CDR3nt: TGTGCCAGCAGTTCCCTACAGGCTAATCAGCCCCAGCATTTT
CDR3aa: CASSSLQANQPQHF

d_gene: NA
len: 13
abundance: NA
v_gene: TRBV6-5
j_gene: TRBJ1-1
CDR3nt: TGTGCCAGCAGTGAGCAGGGTAATACTCAAGCTTTCTTT
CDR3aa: CASSEQGNTQAFF

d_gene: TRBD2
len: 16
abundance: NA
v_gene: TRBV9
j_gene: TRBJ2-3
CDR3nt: TGTGCCAGCAGCGTAGGGACTAGCGGAACCACAGATACGCAGTATTTT
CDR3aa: CASSVGTSGTTDTQYF

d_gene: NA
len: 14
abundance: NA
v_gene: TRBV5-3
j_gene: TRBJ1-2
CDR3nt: TGTGCCAGAAGCTTGACAGGAGATAACTATGGCTACACCTTC
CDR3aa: CARSLTGDNYGYTF

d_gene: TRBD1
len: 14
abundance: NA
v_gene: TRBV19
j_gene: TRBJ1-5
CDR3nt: TGTGCCAGTAGGGCCGACAGGGACAATCAGCCCCAGCATTTT
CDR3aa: CASRADRDNQPQHF

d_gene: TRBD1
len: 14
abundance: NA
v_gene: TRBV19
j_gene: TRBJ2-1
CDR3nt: TGTGCCAGTAGTTTCAGGGGGACCTACAATGAGCAGTTCTTC
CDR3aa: CASSFRGTYNEQFF

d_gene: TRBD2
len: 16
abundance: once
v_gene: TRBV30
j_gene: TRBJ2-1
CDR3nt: TGTGCCTGGAGTGTGGGGACTAGACCCACCTACAATGAGCAGTTCTTC
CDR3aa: CAWSVGTRPTYNEQFF

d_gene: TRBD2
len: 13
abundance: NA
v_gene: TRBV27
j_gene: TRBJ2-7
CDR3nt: TGTGCCAGCAGGCCTAGCGGCTTCTACGAGCAGTACTTC
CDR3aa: CASRPSGFYEQYF

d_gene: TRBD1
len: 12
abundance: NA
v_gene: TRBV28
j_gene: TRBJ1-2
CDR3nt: TGTGCCAGCAGAAGCTATCAGGGGGACTACACCTTC
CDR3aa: CASRSYQGDYTF

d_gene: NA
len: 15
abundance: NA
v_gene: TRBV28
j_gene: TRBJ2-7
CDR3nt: TGTGCCAGCAGCCCGACAGAGACCAGCTCCTACGAGCAGTACTTC
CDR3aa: CASSPTETSSYEQYF

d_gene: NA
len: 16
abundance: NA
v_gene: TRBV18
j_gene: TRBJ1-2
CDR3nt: TGTGCCAGCTCAGGTGCAGTCATGGTCCCCGACTTGGGCTACACCTTC
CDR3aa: CASSGAVMVPDLGYTF

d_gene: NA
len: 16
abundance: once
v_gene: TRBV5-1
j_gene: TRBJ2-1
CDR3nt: TGCGCCAGCAGCTTCGGACAGCTGAGCTCCTACAATGAGCAGTTCTTC
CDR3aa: CASSFGQLSSYNEQFF

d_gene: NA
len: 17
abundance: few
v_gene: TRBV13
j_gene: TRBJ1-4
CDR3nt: TGTGCCAGCAGCTTAGTCCACATAAACGACACCAACGAAAAACTGTTTTTT
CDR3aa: CASSLVHINDTNEKLFF

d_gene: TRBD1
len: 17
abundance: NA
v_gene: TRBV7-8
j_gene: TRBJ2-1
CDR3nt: TGTGCCAGCAGCTTCCCCGGACAACCGACAGGGGCGAATGAGCAGTTCTTC
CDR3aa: CASSFPGQPTGANEQFF

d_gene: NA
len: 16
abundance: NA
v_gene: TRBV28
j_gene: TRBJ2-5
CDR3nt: TGTGCCAGCAGTTTAGGGGTCGGCGGGTTGGGAGAGACCCAGTACTTC
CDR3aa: CASSLGVGGLGETQYF

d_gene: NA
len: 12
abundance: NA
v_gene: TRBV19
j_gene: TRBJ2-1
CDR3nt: TGTGCCAGTAGTATAGGTTTCATTGAGCAGTTCTTC
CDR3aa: CASSIGFIEQFF

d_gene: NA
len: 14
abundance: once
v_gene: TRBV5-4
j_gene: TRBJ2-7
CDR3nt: TGTGCCAGCAGCTTGGTAGGCAGGTCCTACGAGCAGTACTTC
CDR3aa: CASSLVGRSYEQYF

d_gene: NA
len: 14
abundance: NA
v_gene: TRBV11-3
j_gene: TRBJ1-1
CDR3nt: TGTGCCAGCAGCTCCGATAGGGGGAGCACTGAAGCTTTCTTT
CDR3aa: CASSSDRGSTEAFF

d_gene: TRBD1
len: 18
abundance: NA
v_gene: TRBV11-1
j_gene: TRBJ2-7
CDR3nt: TGTGCCAGCAGCTTGTTTGTTACGTTTGGGACAGGGGGCTACGAGCAGTACTTC
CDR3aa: CASSLFVTFGTGGYEQYF

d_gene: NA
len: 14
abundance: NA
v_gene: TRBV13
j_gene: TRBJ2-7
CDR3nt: TGTGCCAGCAGCTCCCCGCAATCCTCCTACGAGCAGTACTTC
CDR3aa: CASSSPQSSYEQYF

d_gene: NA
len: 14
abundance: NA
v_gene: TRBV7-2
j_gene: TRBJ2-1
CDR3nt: TGTGCCAGCAGCTTAGGCCGGGTAGGCAATGAGCAGTTCTTC
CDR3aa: CASSLGRVGNEQFF

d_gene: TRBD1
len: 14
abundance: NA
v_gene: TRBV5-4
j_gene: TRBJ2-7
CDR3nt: TGTGCCAGCAGCTCATGGGGACAGATCTACGAGCAGTACTTC
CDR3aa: CASSSWGQIYEQYF

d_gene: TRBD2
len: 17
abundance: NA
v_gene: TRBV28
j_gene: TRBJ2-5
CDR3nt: TGTGCCAGCAGTTTACCACTAAAATCGGGAGGTAAAGAGACCCAGTACTTC
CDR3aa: CASSLPLKSGGKETQYF

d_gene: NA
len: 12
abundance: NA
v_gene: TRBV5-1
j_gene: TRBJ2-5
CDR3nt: TGCGCCAGCAGCCGCCAGGGAGAGACCCAGTACTTC
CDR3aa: CASSRQGETQYF